The present T cell receptor (beta chain) was sequenced within a study of beta chain features in type 1 diabetes. Study-wide results and caveats: There was a moderate but significant shortening of TCRB CDR3s in all four CD4+ subsets of Type 1 diabetes patients. VDJ junctions in type 1 diabetes patients carried more deletions and fewer insertions.

Germline lookup yields CDR1 SGHAT and CDR2 FQDESV (reference sequence). V was cut by 3 bases and J by 3 bases, with 19 bases left in between. The CDR3 is made up of 17 amino acids. This clone was observed a handful of times. Antigen: not known. Cells sorted by CD45RO/CCR7/CD25/CD127/CD95/CD27 comprised CD4+ naive, central memory, regulatory and stem cell-like memory cells. All of the sorted populations showed purity greater than 95%. The entirety of the isolated RNA underwent reverse transcription, so expressed TCRB transcripts were sequenced. Profiled with immunoSEQ multiplex PCR; TCRdb holds only in-frame clones, not every one. The data hold around 320,000 clones, with about 14% observed a single time.

The sequenced sample was central memory CD4+ T cells from blood. The chain is built from TRBV11-1 and TRBJ2-3; D is possibly TRBD2 (7 bases). The receptor comes from a man aged 25-45 years in good health. CDR3 residues: CASSFRGRGDKTDTQYF. In nucleotides, the CDR3 is TGTGCCAGCAGCTTTAGGGGGAGGGGCGACAAGACAGATACGCAGTATTTT.